What follows are 3 T cell receptor beta chains derived from one specimen sequenced in a study of identical twins. From the 5' RACE reads, TCRdb called clonotypes with MiXCR, one entry per CDR3 protein. This repertoire shows about 810,000 distinct CDR3 sequences, more than 9% found once; its top ten account for roughly 1.6%. The same sample was also studied in work on yellow fever vaccine responses in identical twins.

Sequencing was carried out using PBMCs. These receptors were collected from a woman aged 18-35 years in good health.

This chain links TRBV2 with TRBJ1-4, with D possibly TRBD1 on 5 matching bases. V dropped 7 bases and J dropped 7 bases, with 13 bases sitting between them. From germline, CDR1 is SNHLY and CDR2 FYNNEI. This CDR3 has 13 amino acids. The CDR3 bases are TGTGCCAGCACGCGAAAGGGGAGTGAAAAACTGTTTTTT. This encodes CASTRKGSEKLFF. Drawing the rest from reference TRBV2 and TRBJ1-4, the complete variable domain is EPEVTQTPSHQVTQMGQEVILRCVPISNHLYFYWYRQILGQKVEFLVSFYNNEISEKSEIFDDQFSVERPDGSNFTLKIRSTKLEDSAMYFCASTRKGSEKLFFGSGTQLSVL.

In this sample, this clonotype turned up many times. The chain combines TRBV28 with TRBJ2-7, with TRBD1 identical over 11 bases. J lost 4 bases, V lost 2 bases, and 4 bases had no gene match. CDR3 length: 15 residues. The germline CDR1 and CDR2 sequences are MDHEN and SYDVKM. CDR3 DNA sequence: TGTGCCAGCAGTTTAGGGACAGGGGGGTCGTACGAGCAGTACGTC. It specifies CASSLGTGGSYEQYV.

This clonotype was seen a handful of times. The chain has TRBV6-4 and TRBJ1-2; D uncertain. Trimming took 2 bases from V and 4 from J, leaving 8 bases between them. The CDR3 totals 13 residues. Germline CDR1 reads MRHNA; CDR2 reads SNTAGT. The CDR3 nucleotides are TGTGCCAGCAGTGACGGCAGGAGCTATGGCTACACCTTC. Its translation is CASSDGRSYGYTF.